What follows is one TCR beta chain and its context. Germline trimming cut 5 bases from V and 4 bases from J; bases unmatched to any gene: 5. Germline V gene data show CDR1 as SGHVS and CDR2 as FNYEAQ. The CDR3 is 15 residues long. This sample stems from a study of technical replicates of blood from several donors. Using immunoSEQ multiplex PCR, the repertoire was profiled, and TCRdb retains in-frame clones only, with some absent. The sample yields about 100,000 clones, approximately 95% seen once. This sequence originates from a human donor in good health. The chain links TRBV7-6 to TRBJ2-2, with 9 positions matching TRBD1. Material: T cells isolated from PBMCs. For the CDR3, the DNA is TGTGCCAGCAGCGACCGACAGGGGGTCACCGGGGAGCTGTTTTTT. It encodes CASSDRQGVTGELFF. The variable domain in full, with the rest retrieved from reference TRBV7-6 and TRBJ2-2, is GAGVSQSPRYKVTKRGQDVALRCDPISGHVSLYWYRQALGQGPEFLTYFNYEAQQDKSGLPNDRFSAERPEGSISTLTIQRTEQRDSAMYRCASSDRQGVTGELFFGEGSRLTVL.